One and the same sample provided the 27 T cell receptor beta chains below, sequenced in a study of T cell repertoires in cytomegalovirus infection. TCRdb recomputed calls from the reads with MiXCR, one row per CDR3 protein. The sample lists roughly 80,000 distinct CDR3 sequences; around 40% were seen once. The antigens of these receptors remain unknown. The input for sequencing was CD8+ T cells from cultured PBMCs, taken from culture after CMV antigen stimulation. These receptor sequences come from a human donor in good health (CMV status not recorded). Some clones in this sample may be carry-over from other donors' samples.

The chain has TRBV12-3 or TRBV12-4 and TRBJ1-5; D gene unclear. The CDR3 runs 13 residues. V lost 6 bases to trimming and J lost 0 bases, with 6 bases between them. The CDR3 nucleotides read TGTGCCAGCAGAGATTATAGCAATCAGCCCCAGCATTTT. Translated, it gives CASRDYSNQPQHF.

The J gene is TRBJ1-5, the V gene TRBV7-9, with a tentative D call TRBD1 (6 bases). Germline CDR1 reads SEHNR; CDR2 reads FQNEAQ (reference sequence). Trimming left V 3 bases short and J 8 bases short, with 11 bases between. The CDR3 spans 13 residues. As DNA, the CDR3 is TGTGCCAGCAGCTTTGACAGGTGGGAGCCCCAGCATTTT. Encoded protein: CASSFDRWEPQHF.

The chain is built from TRBV4-1 and TRBJ2-5, with D perhaps TRBD2 (6 bases). V was clipped by 3 bases and J by 2 bases, with 13 bases between them. CDR3 length: 15 residues. CDR1 is MGHRA and CDR2 is YSYEKL in the germline V gene. The CDR3 here is CASSHPDAGQETQYF. The CDR3 region has the DNA TGCGCCAGCAGCCACCCGGACGCGGGACAAGAGACCCAGTACTTC.

This chain uses TRBV4-1 with TRBJ2-7; maybe TRBD2 (5 bases). The germline gives CDR1 MGHRA, CDR2 YSYEKL. This CDR3 is built from 14 residues. Trimming cost V 5 bases and J 3 bases, with 14 bases left between them. The CDR3 spells CASSSAEGHYEQYF. The CDR3 bases are TGCGCCAGCAGCAGTGCAGAGGGCCACTACGAGCAGTACTTC.

This clonotype was detected a few times. The chain combines TRBV11-2 with TRBJ1-1; possibly TRBD1 for D (5 bases). This CDR3 contains 18 residues. Trimming stripped 1 base from V and 5 bases from J, with 23 bases between. CDR1 and CDR2 (germline): SGHAT, FQNNGV. The CDR3 DNA is TGTGCCAGCAGCTTAGGGATAATGGGAGAACAGGCGGAGACTGAAGCTTTCTTT. Protein sequence: CASSLGIMGEQAETEAFF.

The chain couples TRBV7-2 to TRBJ1-2; 10 bases align to TRBD1. V trimming: 4 bases; J trimming: 3 bases; junction bases outside the gene matches: 2. The length of the CDR3 is 14 residues. Germline V gene data show CDR1 as SGHTA and CDR2 as FQGNSA. In DNA, the CDR3 is TGTGCCAGCAGCTCGACAGGGGGCTACTATGGCTACACCTTC. It yields the protein CASSSTGGYYGYTF.

CDR3 in DNA: TGCGCCAGCAGCCAAGTTTCGGACTATGGCTACACCTTC. It encodes CASSQVSDYGYTF. The gene calls are TRBV4-1 and TRBJ1-2; D gene uncertain. Trimming stripped 1 base from V and 3 bases from J, with 6 bases between. The CDR3 has 13 amino acids. Germline-derived CDR1 and CDR2 are MGHRA and YSYEKL.

This clonotype was seen many times. V usage is TRBV6-1 and J usage is TRBJ2-1; D is perhaps TRBD1 (5 bases). The CDR3 contains 16 residues. Trimming removed 5 bases at V and 3 bases at J, with 17 bases between. Germline V gives CDR1 MNHNS, CDR2 SASEGT. DNA of the CDR3: TGTGCCAGCAGTTTAACCCCGGCACAGGACTACAATGAGCAGTTCTTC. Protein product: CASSLTPAQDYNEQFF.

This clonotype was recorded many times. The rearrangement links TRBV7-6 to TRBJ2-1; 9 bases align to TRBD2. The CDR3 runs 18 residues. V gave up 5 bases and J gave up 8 bases; unmatched junction bases: 19. Germline CDR1 SGHVS, CDR2 FNYEAQ. The CDR3 region has the DNA TGTGCCAGCAGCCTTACCCCGCGAGCGGGGGGCGTTTACGATGAGCAGTTCTTC. Amino acid sequence: CASSLTPRAGGVYDEQFF.

The chain links TRBV27 to TRBJ2-3, with D possibly being TRBD2 (6 bases). V was cut by 5 bases and J by 0 bases, with 15 bases left in between. The CDR3 covers 16 residues. The germline V gene has CDR1 MNHEY and CDR2 SMNVEV (reference sequence). For the CDR3, the DNA is TGTGCCAGCAGTACAACTAGCACCTCTAGCACAGATACGCAGTATTTT. Its protein is CASSTTSTSSTDTQYF.

The chain has TRBV4-1 and TRBJ1-5, with TRBD1 as a possible D gene (5 bases). This CDR3 has 16 residues. V was shortened by 1 base and J by 1 base, with 11 bases between the two germline ends. CDR1 MGHRA and CDR2 YSYEKL come from the germline V gene. The CDR3 reads CASSQVKQASNQPQHF. CDR3 DNA sequence: TGCGCCAGCAGCCAAGTGAAACAGGCCAGCAATCAGCCCCAGCATTTT.

V is TRBV28 and J is TRBJ1-5; D is perhaps TRBD1 (5 bases). With 3 bases removed from V and 7 bases from J, the gap between germline ends came to 10 bases. The CDR3 length is 13 residues. Germline CDR1 MDHEN, CDR2 SYDVKM. The CDR3 bases are TGTGCCAGCAGTTTGGATCAGGGCCAGCCCCAGCATTTT. It encodes CASSLDQGQPQHF.

Concerning this clonotype: No DNA is shown, since the ends of the CDR3 on it are uncertain; the CDR3 is the one TCRdb lists. The gene calls are TRBV19 and TRBJ2-1; TRBD2, the D gene given by the table, was not confirmed from the DNA. The CDR3 extends over 13 residues, inclusive of both ends. The germline V gene has CDR1 LNHDA and CDR2 SQIVND (reference sequence). The CDR3: CASTSGPLNEQFF.

The chain employs TRBV7-8 and TRBJ1-5; a weak D match, TRBD1 (5 bases). Trimming removed 5 bases from V and 1 base from J, with 18 bases in between. This CDR3 is 17 amino acids long. Germline V gene lookup returns CDR1 SGHVS and CDR2 FQNEAQ. CDR3 residues: CASSPRTGSPSNQPQHF. In DNA form, the CDR3 reads TGTGCCAGCAGCCCCAGAACAGGAAGTCCCAGCAATCAGCCCCAGCATTTT.

This clonotype has only a few counts. The J gene is TRBJ2-5, the V gene TRBV19, with D uncertain. The CDR3 covers 13 residues. The V end was cut by 5 bases, the J end by 4 bases, with 11 bases between. Looked up from germline, CDR1 is LNHDA and CDR2 is SQIVND (reference sequence). The CDR3 here is CASSPLGGETQYF. CDR3 sequence (DNA): TGTGCCAGTAGTCCATTAGGTGGAGAGACCCAGTACTTC.

The rearrangement joins TRBV7-6 to TRBJ1-1; D perhaps matches TRBD1 (6 bases). Germline values: CDR1 SGHVS, CDR2 FNYEAQ. The CDR3 is made up of 17 amino acids. V was clipped by 4 bases and J by 2 bases, with 20 bases between them. For the CDR3, the DNA is TGTGCCAGCAGCTCGGAGATGGCAGGGGCCGCAAACACTGAAGCTTTCTTT. Translating gives CASSSEMAGAANTEAFF.

In this sample, this clonotype turned up once. J is TRBJ2-3 and V is TRBV27; D possibly corresponds to TRBD2 (6 bases). Germline V lookup: CDR1 MNHEY, CDR2 SMNVEV (reference sequence). This CDR3 region has 16 residues. V was trimmed by 5 bases and J by 2 bases, leaving 17 bases between them. The CDR3 DNA reads TGTGCCAGCAGTGCCGACCTCGGGGGATACACAGATACGCAGTATTTT. It yields the protein CASSADLGGYTDTQYF.

In this sample, this clonotype turned up many times. The CDR3 region has the DNA TGTGCCAGCAGCTTATATTCGTATGAGCAGTTCTTC. Translated, it gives CASSLYSYEQFF. This chain joins TRBV7-2 and TRBJ2-1; D gene unclear. Trimming removed 2 bases at V and 8 bases at J, with 7 bases between. The CDR3 runs 12 residues. Germline V gives CDR1 SGHTA, CDR2 FQGNSA.

In nucleotides, the CDR3 is TGTGCCAGCAGTTACTCGAGCTTCAGCACAGATACGCAGTATTTT. Its translation: CASSYSSFSTDTQYF. This chain joins TRBV6-8 and TRBJ2-3; D not resolved. From germline, CDR1 is MNHGY and CDR2 SAAAGT. V gave up 0 bases and J gave up 0 bases, with 7 bases separating them. CDR3 length equals 15 residues.

This chain joins TRBV6-2 or TRBV6-3 and TRBJ2-7; D uncertain. This CDR3 region has 13 residues. Per the germline V gene, CDR1 is MNHEY and CDR2 is SVGEGT. Trimming took off 2 bases at V and 6 bases at J, with 11 bases between the two ends. DNA for the CDR3: TGTGCCAGCAGTTACGGTCGTACGAGCGAGCAGTACTTC. This codes for CASSYGRTSEQYF.

This clonotype was detected a few times. This sequence joins TRBV7-6 and TRBJ1-1; tentatively, D is TRBD1 (5 bases). Trimming pared 5 bases from V and 1 base from J, leaving 11 bases between. Germline V CDR1 and CDR2: SGHVS, FNYEAQ. The CDR3 contains 14 residues. CDR3 bases: TGTGCCAGCAGCCGAGGACACCAGAACACTGAAGCTTTCTTT. Translation: CASSRGHQNTEAFF.

The chain employs TRBV7-6 and TRBJ2-3; 10 nucleotides align to TRBD2. Germline V gene sequence: CDR1 SGHVS, CDR2 FNYEAQ. V was clipped by 5 bases and J by 3 bases; unmatched bases: 2. CDR3 length: 14 amino acids. The CDR3 sequence is CASSAGLATDTQYF. CDR3 nucleotide sequence: TGTGCCAGCAGCGCGGGACTAGCGACAGATACGCAGTATTTT.

This sequence joins TRBV5-1 and TRBJ2-7, with 8 bases that match TRBD1. The CDR3 spans 14 residues. The V gene end was trimmed by 1 base and the J gene end by 5 bases; junction bases not matched to a gene: 5. Germline V gives CDR1 SGHRS, CDR2 YFSETQ. CDR3 protein: CASSLSRGRNEQYF. DNA for the CDR3: TGCGCCAGCAGCTTGTCCAGGGGGCGCAACGAGCAGTACTTC.

The V gene is TRBV4-1, the J gene TRBJ1-2; D perhaps matches TRBD1 (5 bases). With 0 bases removed from V and 5 bases from J, the gap between germline ends came to 13 bases. CDR1 is MGHRA, CDR2 YSYEKL, per germline. This CDR3 spans 15 amino acids. CDR3 residues: CASSQEAPGGYGYTF. The CDR3, as DNA: TGCGCCAGCAGCCAAGAGGCGCCGGGGGGATATGGCTACACCTTC.

This clonotype came up a few times. The chain has TRBV11-1 and TRBJ2-1; a possible D gene is TRBD2 (7 bases). The ends were cut back, 0 bases at V and 8 bases at J, with 17 bases in the middle. CDR3 length equals 16 residues. Germline V gene sequence: CDR1 SGHAT, CDR2 FQDESV (reference sequence). The CDR3 DNA follows: TGTGCCAGCAGCTTAGCGACGACGGGGGGCTCCGATGAGCAGTTCTTC. It codes for CASSLATTGGSDEQFF. Drawing the rest from reference TRBV11-1 and TRBJ2-1, the complete variable domain is EAEVAQSPRYKITEKSQAVAFWCDPISGHATLYWYRQILGQGPELLVQFQDESVVDDSQLPKDRFSAERLKGVDSTLKIQPAELGDSAMYLCASSLATTGGSDEQFFGPGTRLTVL.

The chain couples TRBV7-9 to TRBJ1-1; a weak D match, TRBD1 (6 bases). The CDR3 is 17 residues long. CDR1 and CDR2 (germline): SEHNR, FQNEAQ (reference sequence). V was clipped by 5 bases and J by 2 bases, with 21 bases between them. DNA for the CDR3: TGTGCCAGCAGCCCTCCTAGGGGAACAGGGATAAACACTGAAGCTTTCTTT. It yields the protein CASSPPRGTGINTEAFF.

V and J are TRBV27 and TRBJ1-1, with 9 nucleotides matching TRBD1. The CDR3 loop spans 14 amino acids. Germline loops: CDR1 MNHEY, CDR2 SMNVEV (reference sequence). J was trimmed by 4 bases and V by 4 bases; bases with no gene match: 4. Here the CDR3 reads CASSSATGGTEAFF. The CDR3 DNA reads as TGTGCCAGCAGTTCCGCGACAGGGGGCACTGAAGCTTTCTTT.